The rows below give T cell receptor beta chains drawn from one sample of a study of PD-1 blockade in classical Hodgkin lymphoma. The method was immunoSEQ multiplex PCR; TCRdb's version includes in-frame clones alone and lacks a portion of them. Among 50,000 or so clones listed, 85% to 90% were seen once. The starting material was peripheral blood mononuclear cells (PBMCs), obtained before the fourth cycle of nivolumab. Receptors were obtained from a human donor with classical Hodgkin lymphoma. CDR3s include the opening cysteine and the closing phenylalanine or tryptophan. D genes are given only for firm matches. Clone size is not always given. Where it is, it says once, few, many or a class for expanded clones.

d_call,v_call,j_call,clone_size,cdr3_nt,cdr3_aa
NA,TRBV9,TRBJ2-7,NA,TGTGCCAGCAGCGTAGGGTTAAGTGGCTCCTACGAGCAGTACTTC,CASSVGLSGSYEQYF
NA,TRBV5-6,TRBJ2-7,NA,TGTGCCAGCAGGAGAGGAGAAGCTACCTACGAGCAGTACTTC,CASRRGEATYEQYF
TRBD2,TRBV6-1,TRBJ2-1,NA,TGTGCCAGCAGTGAAAGCGGGGAGACAAATAAGCAGTTCTTC,CASSESGETNKQFF
NA,TRBV6-5,TRBJ1-5,NA,TGTGCCAGCAGTTTTCGAGGCCCCAATCAGCCCCAGCATTTT,CASSFRGPNQPQHF
TRBD2,TRBV6-6,TRBJ2-7,NA,TGTGCCAGCAGTCTTGGTAGCGGGAGGAGCTACGAGCAGTACTTC,CASSLGSGRSYEQYF
NA,TRBV6-1,TRBJ1-4,NA,TGTGCCAGCGTCGCGGGGGGCCTAGGGGAAAAACTGTTTTTT,CASVAGGLGEKLFF
NA,TRBV7-2,TRBJ2-5,NA,TGTGCCAGCAGCTTAGCAGAGACCCAGTACTTC,CASSLAETQYF
NA,TRBV7-9,TRBJ2-3,NA,TGTGCCAGCAGCTCCTCAATGAGAGATACGCAGTATTTT,CASSSSMRDTQYF
TRBD1,TRBV5-1,TRBJ1-2,once,TGCGCCAGCAGCTTTCTACAGGGGGTAGTAGGTGGCTACACCTTC,CASSFLQGVVGGYTF
TRBD1,TRBV7-9,TRBJ1-1,NA,TGTGCCAGCAGCCCTACAGGGGGAGGCACTGAAGCTTTCTTT,CASSPTGGGTEAFF
NA,TRBV18,TRBJ2-5,once,TGTGCCAGCTCACCACAAGTGGATGCGGAGACCCAGTACTTC,CASSPQVDAETQYF
NA,TRBV30,TRBJ1-5,NA,TGTGCCTGGAGTACGGCAAGGGGTGTTCAGCCCCAGCATTTT,CAWSTARGVQPQHF
TRBD1,TRBV2,TRBJ2-1,NA,TGTGCCAGGAGCCCGGGACAGGGCTACAATGAGCAGTTCTTC,CARSPGQGYNEQFF
NA,TRBV27,TRBJ2-6,NA,TGTGCCAGCAGTCCCTGGACGGTCCCTGGGGCCAACGTCCTGACTTTC,CASSPWTVPGANVLTF
NA,TRBV19,TRBJ2-4,NA,TGTGCCAGTAGTATAGTCGCCAGGGGGCGCGGGACTATGGACATTCAGTACTTC,CASSIVARGRGTMDIQYF
NA,TRBV6-1,TRBJ2-3,few,TGTGCCAGCAGGGGCCCTCGGGACGTAGATACGCAGTATTTT,CASRGPRDVDTQYF
TRBD1,TRBV9,TRBJ1-2,NA,TGTGCCAGCAGCCCGACAGGGGTGGTCCCCTATGGCTACACCTTC,CASSPTGVVPYGYTF
TRBD1,TRBV23-1,TRBJ2-1,NA,TGCGCCAGCAGTCAAGTGGGTGGGACAGGGGCCTACAATGAGCAGTTCTTC,CASSQVGGTGAYNEQFF
NA,TRBV10-1,TRBJ2-1,NA,TGCGCCAGCCACGTGGAACAGTTCTTC,CASHVEQFF
NA,TRBV6-5,TRBJ2-7,NA,TGTGCCAGCAGTTATGTGCAGGAGGGCCCCTACGAGCAGTACTTC,CASSYVQEGPYEQYF
TRBD1,TRBV29-1,TRBJ2-7,once,TGCAGCGTTGAAGATCAGGGGGACCTACGGGAGCAGTACTTC,CSVEDQGDLREQYF
NA,TRBV16,TRBJ1-1,few,TGTGCCAGCAGCTTACAGGTGAACACTGAAGCTTTCTTT,CASSLQVNTEAFF
NA,TRBV2,TRBJ2-3,NA,TGTGCCAGCGATCCAGGGACGAGCACAGATACGCAGTATTTT,CASDPGTSTDTQYF
TRBD1,TRBV5-1,TRBJ2-7,NA,TGCGCCAGCATGGGGACAGGGCCTGCCTACGAGCAGTACTTC,CASMGTGPAYEQYF
NA,TRBV5-1,TRBJ2-6,NA,TGCGCCAGCAGCTTGGCAGGCTTCTCTGGGGCCAACGTCCTGACTTTC,CASSLAGFSGANVLTF
TRBD1,TRBV18,TRBJ2-7,NA,TGTGCCAGCTCACCACCAGGACAGGGCTACGAGCAGTACTTC,CASSPPGQGYEQYF
TRBD1,TRBV6-5,TRBJ2-7,NA,TGTGCCAGCAGGGCCGGGACAGTTTCCGAGCAGTACTTC,CASRAGTVSEQYF
NA,TRBV11-2,TRBJ2-5,NA,TGTGCCAGCAGCATCTTCCGGACAGACCAAGAGACCCAGTACTTC,CASSIFRTDQETQYF
NA,TRBV27,TRBJ2-7,NA,TGTGCCAGCGGACAGCCGAATATGTACGAGCAGTACTTC,CASGQPNMYEQYF
NA,TRBV7-3,TRBJ2-1,NA,TGTGCCAGCAGCTTATTTGGGGGAGATAATGAGCAGTTCTTC,CASSLFGGDNEQFF
NA,TRBV7-3,TRBJ1-2,many,TGTGCCAGCAGCCGGGACGGATCTAACTATGGCTACACCTTC,CASSRDGSNYGYTF
TRBD2,TRBV19,TRBJ2-1,few,TGTGCCAGTAGTCCCGGGGGGATAGCGGGAGGGGCCTACAATGAGCAGTTCTTC,CASSPGGIAGGAYNEQFF
NA,TRBV10-3,TRBJ2-7,NA,TGTGCCATCAGTGAAAGATCCCTGACCTCCTACGAGCAGTACTTC,CAISERSLTSYEQYF
NA,TRBV5-1,TRBJ1-4,NA,TGCGCCAGCAGCTTGGAACCCGATATTATTGAAAAACTGTTTTTT,CASSLEPDIIEKLFF
TRBD2,TRBV10-1,TRBJ2-1,NA,TGCGCCAGCAGTGAGTCGGAGACTAGCGGGCGCAATGAGCAGTTCTTC,CASSESETSGRNEQFF
TRBD2,TRBV5-1,TRBJ2-3,NA,TGCGCCAGCAGCTTGTCGGGGGGAGCAGATACGCAGTATTTT,CASSLSGGADTQYF
NA,TRBV2,TRBJ2-5,NA,TGTGCCAGCAGCTCTGTGGGGATCCAAGAGACCCAGTACTTC,CASSSVGIQETQYF
TRBD1,TRBV5-1,TRBJ2-1,NA,TGCGCCAGCAGCAAGTTGAGAGACAGGGTAATGAGTGGGAATGAGCAGTTCTTC,CASSKLRDRVMSGNEQFF
TRBD1,TRBV25-1,TRBJ2-7,NA,TGTGCCAGTGCCGGGACAGGGCTCCACGAGCAGTACTTC,CASAGTGLHEQYF
NA,TRBV6-5,TRBJ2-3,NA,TGTGCCAGCAGTTACAGAGGATCCACAGATACGCAGTATTTT,CASSYRGSTDTQYF
NA,TRBV6-5,TRBJ2-5,NA,TGTGCCAGCAGTAACGGAACAGGGCTAAAGACCCAGTACTTC,CASSNGTGLKTQYF
TRBD2,TRBV11-2,TRBJ2-3,NA,TGTGCCAGCAGGAAGCCGGGACTAGCGACAGATACGCAGTATTTT,CASRKPGLATDTQYF
TRBD2,TRBV5-1,TRBJ2-3,NA,TGCGCCAGCAGCCAATCGGGACTAGCGGAGAGCACAGATACGCAGTATTTT,CASSQSGLAESTDTQYF
NA,TRBV9,TRBJ1-4,NA,TGTGCCAGCAGCGTAGAAGGGGCAACTAATGAAAAACTGTTTTTT,CASSVEGATNEKLFF
NA,TRBV5-1,TRBJ1-4,once,TGCGCCAGCAGATATAATGAAAAACTGTTTTTT,CASRYNEKLFF
TRBD2,TRBV2,TRBJ2-5,few,TGTGCCAGCAGTGGGACTAGCGGTGATCGGGAGACCCAGTACTTC,CASSGTSGDRETQYF
NA,TRBV10-1,TRBJ2-3,NA,TGCGCCAGCAGTGACGGACAGAGCACAGATACGCAGTATTTT,CASSDGQSTDTQYF
NA,TRBV7-3,TRBJ1-6,once,TGTGCCAGCAGCCCGCCTGGGCGAAACAGTGACGATTCACCCCTCCACTTT,CASSPPGRNSDDSPLHF
TRBD1,TRBV27,TRBJ2-2,NA,TGTGCCAGCAGCCGAACCGGGACAGGGGGCGCTAGGAACACCGGGGAGCTGTTTTTT,CASSRTGTGGARNTGELFF
NA,TRBV4-1,TRBJ2-5,NA,TGCGCCAGCAGCCTCACGGGGAAACGGCAAGAGACCCAGTACTTC,CASSLTGKRQETQYF
NA,TRBV11-2,TRBJ1-1,NA,TGTGCCAGCAGCTCGGCCGGGACAACCACTGAAGCTTTCTTT,CASSSAGTTTEAFF
NA,TRBV9,TRBJ2-2,NA,TGTGCCAGCAGCGTAGATCCCAGGGGCCGCCTCAGGGAGCTGTTTTTT,CASSVDPRGRLRELFF